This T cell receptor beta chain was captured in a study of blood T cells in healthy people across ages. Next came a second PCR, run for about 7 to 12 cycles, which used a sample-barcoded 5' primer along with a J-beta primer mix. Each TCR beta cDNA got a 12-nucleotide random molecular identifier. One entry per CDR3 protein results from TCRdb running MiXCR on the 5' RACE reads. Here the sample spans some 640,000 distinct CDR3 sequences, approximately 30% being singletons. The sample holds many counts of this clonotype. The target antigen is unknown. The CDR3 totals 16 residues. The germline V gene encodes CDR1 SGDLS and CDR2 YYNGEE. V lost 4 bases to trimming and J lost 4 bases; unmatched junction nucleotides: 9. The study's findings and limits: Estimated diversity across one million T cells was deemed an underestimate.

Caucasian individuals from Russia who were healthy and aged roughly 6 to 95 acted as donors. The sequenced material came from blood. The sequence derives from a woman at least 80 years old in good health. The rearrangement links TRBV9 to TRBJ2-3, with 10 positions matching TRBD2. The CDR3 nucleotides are TGTGCCAGCAGCTCCTCCGGGACTAGCGTCCCAGATACGCAGTATTTT. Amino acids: CASSSSGTSVPDTQYF.